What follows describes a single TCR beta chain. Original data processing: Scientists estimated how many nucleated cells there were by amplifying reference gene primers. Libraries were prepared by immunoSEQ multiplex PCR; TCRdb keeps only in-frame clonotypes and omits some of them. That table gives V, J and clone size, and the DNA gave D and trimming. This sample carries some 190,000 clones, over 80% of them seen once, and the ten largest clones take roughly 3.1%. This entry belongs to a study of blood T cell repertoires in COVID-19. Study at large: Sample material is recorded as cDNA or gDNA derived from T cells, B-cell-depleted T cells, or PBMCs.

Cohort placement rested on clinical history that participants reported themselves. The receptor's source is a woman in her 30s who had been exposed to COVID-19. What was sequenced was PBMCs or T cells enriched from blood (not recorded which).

The CDR3: CASSFRGTDTEAFF. The CDR3 nucleotides are TGTGCCAGCAGTTTCCGCGGGACGGACACTGAAGCTTTCTTT. The genes are TRBV27 and TRBJ1-1, with D possibly matching TRBD1 (5 bases). This CDR3 has 14 amino acids. The ends were cut back, 3 bases at V and 3 bases at J, with 11 bases in the middle. Germline-derived CDR1 and CDR2 are MNHEY and SMNVEV (reference sequence).